This T cell receptor (beta chain) was documented in a study of monozygotic twins with inflammatory bowel disease. Broader study findings: Variability in patient repertoires may have come partly from differing immunosuppressive treatments.

Per TCR library, roughly 3,600 ng of total RNA was used. The UMIs contained a 6-nucleotide sample barcode. They were added by template switching during cDNA synthesis. TCRdb reprocessed the 5' RACE reads, keeping one entry per CDR3 protein, no DNA. The ten top clones account for more than 2%, within a sample of about 450,000 distinct CDR3 sequences. Concerning this clonotype: As yet, its antigen is unknown.

Germline V gene lookup returns CDR1 ENHRY and CDR2 SYGVKD. This CDR3 is built from 12 residues. Donors each gave over 2 ml of blood. The sequenced sample was blood. V usage is TRBV10-3 and J usage is TRBJ2-3. The TCR was taken from a human donor with ulcerative colitis or Crohn's disease, or a healthy co-twin of an affected twin (not recorded which). The chain's CDR3 is CAISGGTDTRYF.